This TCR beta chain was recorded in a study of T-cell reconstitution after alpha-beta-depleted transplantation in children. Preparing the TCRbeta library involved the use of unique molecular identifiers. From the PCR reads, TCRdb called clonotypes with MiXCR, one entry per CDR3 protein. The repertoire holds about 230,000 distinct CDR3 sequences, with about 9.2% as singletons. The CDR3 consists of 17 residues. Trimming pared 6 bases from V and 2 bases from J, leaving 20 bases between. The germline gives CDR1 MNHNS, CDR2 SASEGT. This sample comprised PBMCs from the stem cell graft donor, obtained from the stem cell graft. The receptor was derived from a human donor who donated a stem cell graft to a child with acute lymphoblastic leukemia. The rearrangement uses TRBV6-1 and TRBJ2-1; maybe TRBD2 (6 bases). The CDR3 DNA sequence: TGTGCCAGCAGAAGGGAGGTGGGGACGCTTACCTACAATGAGCAGTTCTTC. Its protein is CASRREVGTLTYNEQFF.